Below are 30 T cell receptor beta chains sequenced from a single sample in a study of control samples from healthy donors and cancer patients. Only in-frame clones appear in the TCRdb table, and some are missing; sequencing was by immunoSEQ multiplex PCR. The repertoire consists of around 41,000 clones, with more than 70% occurring once and the leading ten covering roughly 21%. What was sequenced was PBMCs. All receptors come from a woman in her fifties or sixties with lung cancer.

V is TRBV3-1 (or the pseudogene TRBV3-2) and J is TRBJ1-3; weak D call: TRBD1 (5 bases). Deletions cut 0 bases from V and 0 bases from J, with 21 bases between. CDR1 is LGHDT and CDR2 is YNNKEL in the germline V gene (reference sequence). CDR3 length: 20 amino acids. Written as DNA, the CDR3 is TGTGCCAGCAGCCAAGATCGTTTCAGGACACTTCACTACTCTGGAAACACCATATATTTT. This translates into CASSQDRFRTLHYSGNTIYF.

This chain uses TRBV12-3 or TRBV12-4 with TRBJ2-3, with D hard to call. CDR3 length: 12 amino acids. Trimming removed 7 bases at V and 6 bases at J, with 11 bases between. CDR3 in DNA: TGTGCCAGCACCCGACCAAGGGATACGCAGTATTTT. Its translation is CASTRPRDTQYF.

This clone was detected once. The CDR3 loop reads CASSQQGQGTEAFF. In DNA, the CDR3 is TGCGCCAGCAGCCAACAGGGTCAGGGCACTGAAGCTTTCTTT. The rearrangement uses TRBV5-1 and TRBJ1-1; D is possibly TRBD1 (6 bases). Germline lookup yields CDR1 SGHRS and CDR2 YFSETQ. The V gene lost 4 bases and the J gene lost 4 bases, with 14 bases spanning the gap. The CDR3 length is 14 residues.

V gene TRBV7-3 combines with J gene TRBJ2-1, with D perhaps matching TRBD2 (5 bases). CDR1 is SGHTA and CDR2 is FQGTGA in the germline V gene. Trimming pared 5 bases from V and 6 bases from J, leaving 11 bases between. The CDR3 has 13 amino acids. The CDR3 region is CASSRGGANEQFF. Here the CDR3 DNA reads TGTGCCAGCAGCAGAGGAGGAGCCAATGAGCAGTTCTTC.

The chain uses TRBV6-5 and TRBJ1-1; no firm D call. The CDR3 is 13 residues long. Trimming removed 6 bases at V and 3 bases at J, with 11 bases between. Germline V gene data show CDR1 as MNHEY and CDR2 as SVGAGI. As DNA, the CDR3 is TGTGCCAGCAGATTCAGCGGTTACACTGAAGCTTTCTTT. This translates into CASRFSGYTEAFF.

The chain couples TRBV11-2 to TRBJ2-2; D is undetermined. The V end was cut by 4 bases, the J end by 5 bases, with 8 bases between. Germline V gene data show CDR1 as SGHAT and CDR2 as FQNNGV. The CDR3 consists of 13 residues. Written as DNA, the CDR3 is TGTGCCAGCAGCTCCGACAAGACCGGGGAGCTGTTTTTT. Amino acids: CASSSDKTGELFF.

Only a few counts were recorded for this clone. This chain uses TRBV11-2 with TRBJ1-5; D might be TRBD1 (6 bases). V lost 3 bases and J lost 7, with 16 bases in between. CDR3 length equals 15 residues. The germline V gene has CDR1 SGHAT and CDR2 FQNNGV. DNA of the CDR3: TGTGCCAGCAGCTTCTCGGGGGCCGGCGGACAGCCCCAGCATTTT. Amino acid sequence: CASSFSGAGGQPQHF.

The gene calls are TRBV6-5 and TRBJ2-3, with 7 bases identical to TRBD1. V lost 6 bases and J lost 5; bases outside the gene matches: 8. The V gene's germline CDR1 is MNHEY and CDR2 SVGAGI. The CDR3 contains 14 residues. Written as DNA, the CDR3 is TGTGCCAGCAGAAATAGGGGGCTTGAAGATACGCAGTATTTT. Translation gives CASRNRGLEDTQYF.

The rearrangement links TRBV18 to TRBJ1-4; D unresolved. Germline V gene lookup returns CDR1 KGHSH and CDR2 LQKENI. Trimming took off 3 bases at V and 6 bases at J, with 11 bases between the two ends. The CDR3 extends over 14 amino acids. The CDR3 is CASSPGRVDEKLFF. For the CDR3, the DNA is TGTGCCAGCTCACCTGGAAGGGTCGATGAAAAACTGTTTTTT.

The chain uses TRBV27 and TRBJ2-1; 13 bases align to TRBD2. The CDR3 extends over 15 amino acids. Unmatched junction bases numbered 9, after V lost 4 bases and J lost 12 bases. The germline CDR1 and CDR2 sequences are MNHEY and SMNVEV (reference sequence). The CDR3 loop reads CASSSGLAGAERQFF. The CDR3, as DNA: TGTGCCAGCAGTTCCGGACTAGCGGGGGCTGAGCGGCAGTTCTTC.

This chain connects TRBV5-1 to TRBJ1-1, with D perhaps TRBD1 (5 bases). CDR1 and CDR2 from the germline V gene are SGHRS and YFSETQ. The V end was cut by 0 bases, the J end by 0 bases, with 12 bases between. This CDR3 region has 16 residues. The CDR3 DNA is TGCGCCAGCAGCTTGGGACAGACTGCACTGAACACTGAAGCTTTCTTT. The encoded protein is CASSLGQTALNTEAFF.

The chain combines TRBV7-8 with TRBJ2-5; 11 positions match TRBD2. The CDR3 loop spans 15 amino acids. With 3 bases clipped from V and 9 bases from J, the junction kept 9 bases outside the gene matches. The germline V gene encodes CDR1 SGHVS and CDR2 FQNEAQ. The CDR3 coding sequence is TGTGCCAGCAGCTTTCCTAGCGGGGGGACGACGGCCCAGTACTTC. Its translation is CASSFPSGGTTAQYF.

Turning to this clone: Other DNA variants within this sample encode the same CDR3. The chain joins TRBV5-1 to TRBJ2-2; no definite D call. The V gene lost 4 bases and the J gene lost 4 bases, with 11 bases spanning the gap. CDR1 SGHRS and CDR2 YFSETQ come from the germline V gene. CDR3 length equals 14 residues. As DNA, the CDR3 is TGCGCCAGCAGCCCCGGCGGCTCCACCGGGGAGCTGTTTTTT. Protein sequence: CASSPGGSTGELFF.

The J gene is TRBJ2-3, the V gene TRBV19, with a weak D call TRBD2 (7 bases). From germline, CDR1 is LNHDA and CDR2 SQIVND (reference sequence). This CDR3 comprises 14 residues. Deletions cut 8 bases from V and 0 bases from J, with 12 bases between. The CDR3 region is CASSRGGSTDTQYF. The CDR3 region has the DNA TGTGCCAGTTCGAGGGGGGGTAGCACAGATACGCAGTATTTT.

CDR3 nucleotides: TGTGCCAGCAGCTCAGGACAGGGTACTGGCTACACCTTC. Translating it yields CASSSGQGTGYTF. V and J are TRBV7-2 and TRBJ1-2, with 8 bases matching TRBD1. With 4 bases clipped from V and 7 bases from J, the junction kept 5 bases outside the gene matches. Germline V gene data show CDR1 as SGHTA and CDR2 as FQGNSA. The CDR3 totals 13 residues.

V gene TRBV20-1 combines with J gene TRBJ2-5; a possible D gene is TRBD1 (5 bases). Trimming took off 3 bases at V and 1 base at J, with 15 bases between the two ends. CDR1 is DFQATT and CDR2 is SNEGSKA in the germline V gene (reference sequence). The CDR3 spans 15 residues. The CDR3 here is CSASVQGSLQETQYF. As DNA, the CDR3 is TGCAGTGCTAGTGTGCAGGGATCCCTCCAAGAGACCCAGTACTTC.

V usage is TRBV6-1 and J usage is TRBJ1-3, with a weak D call TRBD1 (5 bases). From germline, CDR1 is MNHNS and CDR2 SASEGT. The CDR3 length is 14 residues. V was clipped by 2 bases and J by 7 bases, with 12 bases between them. Here the CDR3 DNA reads TGTGCCAGCAGTGAATTTGGGCAGGGTAACACCATATATTTT. It is translated as CASSEFGQGNTIYF.

This clone has just one count. The chain has TRBV11-2 and TRBJ2-5, with TRBD2 matching over 9 bases. The CDR3 length is 16 residues. V was clipped by 4 bases and J by 1 base; unmatched bases: 7. Per germline, CDR1 SGHAT and CDR2 FQNNGV. DNA of the CDR3: TGTGCCAGCAGCTACGGAAATAGCGGGGGCCAAGAGACCCAGTACTTC. Its protein product is CASSYGNSGGQETQYF.

The genes are TRBV5-1 and TRBJ1-3; 7 bases are shared with TRBD1. The germline V gene has CDR1 SGHRS and CDR2 YFSETQ. V trimming: 2 bases; J trimming: 4 bases; junction bases outside the gene matches: 3. The CDR3 contains 14 residues. CDR3 in amino acids: CASSFGDRGNTIYF. In nucleotides, the CDR3 is TGCGCCAGCAGCTTCGGGGACAGAGGAAACACCATATATTTT.

On this clone itself: Other DNA sequences from this sample encode an identical CDR3 as well. The chain joins TRBV7-2 to TRBJ1-2; TRBD1 agrees at 7 bases. Per germline, CDR1 SGHTA and CDR2 FQGNSA. This CDR3 is built from 13 residues. After removal of 6 bases from V and 6 bases from J, the junction contained 7 bases not matched to a gene. CDR3 in DNA: TGTGCCAGCAGTCGTCAGGGGGGAGATGGCTACACCTTC. Encoded protein: CASSRQGGDGYTF.

The chain combines TRBV2 with TRBJ1-5, with unresolved D. CDR1 and CDR2 from the germline V gene are SNHLY and FYNNEI. The CDR3 extends over 13 amino acids. V lost 7 bases, J lost 3 bases, and 10 bases lay in between. DNA of the CDR3: TGTGCCAGCACCAAGGCGCTCAATCAGCCCCAGCATTTT. The encoded protein is CASTKALNQPQHF.

The chain has TRBV5-1 and TRBJ1-1, with D unclear. V was pared by 0 bases and J by 3 bases, with 6 bases between. CDR3 length equals 13 residues. Germline loops: CDR1 SGHRS, CDR2 YFSETQ. The CDR3 DNA reads TGCGCCAGCAGCTTGGAATCATACACTGAAGCTTTCTTT. It yields the protein CASSLESYTEAFF.

This clone showed up just once. The rearrangement uses TRBV5-1 and TRBJ2-6; D is tentatively TRBD1 or TRBD2 (5 bases each). CDR3 length: 18 residues. V was clipped by 4 bases and J by 0 bases, with 17 bases between them. Germline assignment: CDR1 SGHRS and CDR2 YFSETQ. CDR3 nucleotides: TGCGCCAGCAGCCACTACCCACTAGACAGCTCTGGGGCCAACGTCCTGACTTTC. Translating gives CASSHYPLDSSGANVLTF.

This clone was counted a few times. The rearrangement uses TRBV12-3 or TRBV12-4 and TRBJ1-1, with 7 bases that match TRBD1. This CDR3 is 13 amino acids long. The V segment lost 7 bases and the J segment 5 bases; nucleotides outside the gene matches: 7. The CDR3 reads CASTSRGGTEAFF. The CDR3 nucleotides read TGTGCCAGCACTTCCAGGGGGGGGACTGAAGCTTTCTTT.

This clone was counted once. This chain joins TRBV7-8 and TRBJ1-4; 7 nucleotides agree with TRBD1. The germline V gene encodes CDR1 SGHVS and CDR2 FQNEAQ. The trim removed 5 bases at V and 5 bases at J, leaving 5 bases unmatched. CDR3 length equals 14 residues. The CDR3 DNA reads TGTGCCAGCAGCCGGGGACAGATGAATGAAAAACTGTTTTTT. This translates into CASSRGQMNEKLFF.

The chain is built from TRBV4-1 and TRBJ2-1; D remains unclear. The CDR3 covers 16 residues. V was pared by 3 bases and J by 0 bases, with 12 bases between. CDR1 is MGHRA, CDR2 YSYEKL, per germline. The CDR3: CASSQPGRRSYNEQFF. Here the CDR3 DNA reads TGCGCCAGCAGCCAGCCCGGGCGCCGCTCCTACAATGAGCAGTTCTTC.

The rearrangement links TRBV11-2 to TRBJ2-1; D gene ambiguous. Germline V CDR1 and CDR2: SGHAT, FQNNGV. The CDR3 is 11 amino acids. V gave up 5 bases and J gave up 10 bases, with 9 bases separating them. CDR3 in DNA: TGTGCCAGCAGCCACCGATCGGAGCAGTTCTTC. Its protein is CASSHRSEQFF.

This clone was seen a single time. This sample includes further DNA sequences coding for the same CDR3. The chain carries TRBV4-2 and TRBJ2-7; the match to TRBD1 covers 9 bases. Germline V gene sequence: CDR1 LGHNA, CDR2 YNFKEQ. V gave up 4 bases and J gave up 7 bases; unmatched junction bases: 2. This CDR3 region has 12 residues. The CDR3 DNA follows: TGTGCCAGCAGCCTAGACAGGGGGGAGCAGTACTTC. It yields the protein CASSLDRGEQYF.

The rearrangement joins TRBV18 to TRBJ2-1; D assignment may be TRBD1 or TRBD2 (6 bases each). Per germline, CDR1 KGHSH and CDR2 LQKENI. The V gene lost 1 base and the J gene lost 7 bases, with 14 bases spanning the gap. This CDR3 is 15 amino acids long. The CDR3 region is CASSPQGGGINEQFF. The CDR3 nucleotides read TGTGCCAGCTCACCACAGGGGGGAGGCATTAATGAGCAGTTCTTC.

This clone is a singleton in its sample. The rearrangement joins TRBV19 to TRBJ2-5, with 7 bases fitting TRBD2. The V gene's germline CDR1 is LNHDA and CDR2 SQIVND (reference sequence). The CDR3 runs to 14 residues. J lost 4 bases, V lost 6 bases, and 8 bases had no gene match. For the CDR3, the DNA is TGTGCCAGTAGCCGGGACTGGGGGGGAGAGACCCAGTACTTC. Amino acid sequence: CASSRDWGGETQYF.